A single sample is the source of the 10 T cell receptor beta chains below, sequenced in a study of CD8+ T cells in alopecia areata. It was cDNA, reverse transcribed from extracted RNA, that served as the sequencing template. Sequencing was performed with immunoSEQ multiplex PCR; in TCRdb, only in-frame clones are kept and a portion is missing. The sample includes over 150,000 clones, roughly 60% of them seen just once. The sample was CD4+ T cells sorted from blood, taken at week 0. These receptors all stem from a human donor with alopecia areata.

V and J are TRBV5-6 and TRBJ1-1, with a tentative D call TRBD1 (6 bases). From germline, CDR1 is SGHDT and CDR2 YYEEEE. This CDR3 region has 17 residues. V lost 6 bases to trimming and J lost 1 base, with 22 bases between them. CDR3 sequence (DNA): TGTGCCAGCAACCGGGGATTGGGGACAACCAAGAACACTGAAGCTTTCTTT. Encoded protein: CASNRGLGTTKNTEAFF.

V and J are TRBV2 and TRBJ2-7; weak D call: TRBD1 (5 bases). Trimming left V 4 bases short and J 6 bases short, with 13 bases between. This CDR3 spans 13 amino acids. Germline lookup yields CDR1 SNHLY and CDR2 FYNNEI. CDR3 residues: CASSVQGLGEQYF. CDR3 coding DNA: TGTGCCAGCAGTGTTCAGGGTTTGGGCGAGCAGTACTTC.

The chain recombines TRBV11-1 with TRBJ2-1, with TRBD2 matching 8 bases. Germline CDR1 reads SGHAT; CDR2 reads FQDESV (reference sequence). CDR3 length equals 16 residues. The J segment lost 8 bases and the V segment lost 6 bases, leaving 15 bases of the junction unmatched. CDR3 residues: CASSIGLAGPGDEQFF. As DNA, the CDR3 is TGTGCCAGCAGTATCGGACTAGCCGGGCCGGGGGATGAGCAGTTCTTC.

This clone was observed once. The CDR3 sequence: CASSEPGQAYGYTF. DNA for the CDR3: TGCGCCAGCAGCGAGCCTGGACAGGCCTATGGCTACACCTTC. The chain is built from TRBV4-1 and TRBJ1-2, with 7 bases that match TRBD1. The CDR3 is 14 amino acids. Germline V CDR1 and CDR2: MGHRA, YSYEKL. The J segment lost 4 bases and the V segment lost 5 bases, leaving 7 bases of the junction unmatched.

The V and J genes are TRBV5-6 and TRBJ2-1, with 10 bases that match TRBD1. Trimming took 3 bases from V and 2 from J; bases not matched to a gene: 2. CDR3 size: 15 residues. Germline V gene data show CDR1 as SGHDT and CDR2 as YYEEEE. In nucleotides, the CDR3 is TGTGCCAGCAGCTGGGGGACAGGGGCCTACAATGAGCAGTTCTTC. Translation: CASSWGTGAYNEQFF.

This clone was seen a handful of times. The chain uses TRBV29-1 and TRBJ1-2; D is ambiguous. The CDR3 covers 11 residues. V was pared by 3 bases and J by 10 bases, with 12 bases between. Germline CDR1 is SQVTM and CDR2 is ANQGSEA. CDR3 sequence: CSVDGPGSYTF. The CDR3, as DNA: TGCAGCGTTGACGGGCCAGGCTCCTACACCTTC.

J is TRBJ2-3 and V is TRBV19; 13 bases are a match to TRBD2. CDR1 is LNHDA and CDR2 is SQIVND in the germline V gene (reference sequence). The CDR3 contains 15 residues. Trimming removed 7 bases from V and 6 bases from J; junction bases left unmatched: 7. The CDR3 reads CASTRTSGGADTQYF. CDR3 bases: TGTGCCAGTACCCGGACTAGCGGGGGTGCGGATACGCAGTATTTT.

The chain joins TRBV7-2 to TRBJ1-1; D unclear. There are 15 residues in the CDR3. CDR1 and CDR2 from the germline V gene are SGHTA and FQGNSA. V was trimmed by 5 bases and J by 0 bases, leaving 13 bases between them. In DNA form, the CDR3 reads TGTGCCAGCAGCCCCGCCTCGGTCATGAACACTGAAGCTTTCTTT. Its protein product is CASSPASVMNTEAFF. Full variable domain (missing parts from reference TRBV7-2 and TRBJ1-1): GAGVSQSPSNKVTEKGKDVELRCDPISGHTALYWYRQSLGQGLEFLIYFQGNSAPDKSGLPSDRFSAERTGGSVSTLTIQRTQQEDSAVYLCASSPASVMNTEAFFGQGTRLTVV.

This chain's CDR3 is CASSLTMGGRSEAFF. CDR3 nucleotides: TGTGCCAGCAGCCTCACCATGGGGGGAAGGTCTGAAGCTTTCTTT. The chain uses TRBV7-2 and TRBJ1-1, with TRBD1 as a possible D gene (5 bases). CDR1 SGHTA and CDR2 FQGNSA come from the germline V gene. With 5 bases removed from V and 6 bases from J, the gap between germline ends came to 19 bases. The CDR3 totals 15 residues. The full variable domain, rest sourced from reference TRBV7-2 and TRBJ1-1, is GAGVSQSPSNKVTEKGKDVELRCDPISGHTALYWYRQSLGQGLEFLIYFQGNSAPDKSGLPSDRFSAERTGGSVSTLTIQRTQQEDSAVYLCASSLTMGGRSEAFFGQGTRLTVV.

The V and J genes are TRBV2 and TRBJ1-1, with D maybe TRBD1 (5 bases). The CDR3 runs to 13 residues. The germline V gene has CDR1 SNHLY and CDR2 FYNNEI. V lost 8 bases and J 4 bases, leaving 14 bases between the germline ends. CDR3 in DNA: TGTGCCAGCCACCCAGGGTGGGGCACTGAAGCTTTCTTT. It yields the protein CASHPGWGTEAFF.